Shown below are 2 T cell receptor beta chains from a single sample sequenced in a study of a mutant IDH1 vaccine in newly diagnosed glioma. The time point: week 47, end of study. In every dose of vaccine, 300 ug of mutant IDH1 20-mer peptide was given alongside topical imiquimod. Using immunoSEQ multiplex PCR, the repertoire was profiled, and TCRdb retains in-frame clones only, with some absent. There are nearly 25,000 clones in the sample; 82% occur only once, and approximately 3.6% lies in the top ten. Their cognate antigens are unknown. Sample: PBMCs, taken from a glioma patient whose treatment included an IDH1 peptide vaccine. The receptors were gathered from a man aged 35 to 55 with glioma. Some clones in this sample may be carry-over from other donors' samples.

The chain employs TRBV5-1 and TRBJ2-7; D uncertain. Trimming removed 0 bases from V and 2 bases from J, with 6 bases in between. The CDR3 extends over 13 amino acids. Germline lookup yields CDR1 SGHRS and CDR2 YFSETQ. The CDR3, as DNA: TGCGCCAGCAGCTTGGGCCTCACCTACGAGCAGTACTTC. Encoded protein: CASSLGLTYEQYF. Full variable domain (missing parts from reference TRBV5-1 and TRBJ2-7): KAGVTQTPRYLIKTRGQQVTLSCSPISGHRSVSWYQQTPGQGLQFLFEYFSETQRNKGNFPGRFSGRQFSNSRSEMNVSTLELGDSALYLCASSLGLTYEQYFGPGTRLTVT.

J is TRBJ2-7 and V is TRBV5-4; tentatively, D is TRBD2 (5 bases). Germline lookup yields CDR1 SGHNT and CDR2 YYREEE (reference sequence). Trimming removed 4 bases from V and 0 bases from J, with 14 bases in between. The CDR3 extends over 15 amino acids. CDR3 protein: CASSPGLPPSYEQYF. For the CDR3, the DNA is TGTGCCAGCAGCCCCGGACTCCCACCCTCCTACGAGCAGTACTTC.